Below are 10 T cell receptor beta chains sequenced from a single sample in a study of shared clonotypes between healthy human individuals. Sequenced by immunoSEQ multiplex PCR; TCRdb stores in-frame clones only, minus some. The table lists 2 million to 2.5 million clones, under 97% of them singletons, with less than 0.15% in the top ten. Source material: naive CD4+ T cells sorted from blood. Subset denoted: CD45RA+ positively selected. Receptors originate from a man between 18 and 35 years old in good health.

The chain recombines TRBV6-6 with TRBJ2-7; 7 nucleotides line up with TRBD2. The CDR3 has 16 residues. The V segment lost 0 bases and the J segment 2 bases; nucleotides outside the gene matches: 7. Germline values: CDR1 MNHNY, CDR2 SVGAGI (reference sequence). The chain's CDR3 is CASSYSLGGSPYEQYF. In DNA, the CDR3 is TGTGCCAGCAGTTACTCCTTGGGAGGGTCTCCCTACGAGCAGTACTTC.

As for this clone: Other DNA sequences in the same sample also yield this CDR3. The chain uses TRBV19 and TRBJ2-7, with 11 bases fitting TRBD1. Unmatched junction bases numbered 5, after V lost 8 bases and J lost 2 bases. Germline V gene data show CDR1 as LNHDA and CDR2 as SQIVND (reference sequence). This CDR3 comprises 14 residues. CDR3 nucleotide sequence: TGTGCCAGTTCACGGACAGGGGGCACCTACGAGCAGTACTTC. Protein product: CASSRTGGTYEQYF.

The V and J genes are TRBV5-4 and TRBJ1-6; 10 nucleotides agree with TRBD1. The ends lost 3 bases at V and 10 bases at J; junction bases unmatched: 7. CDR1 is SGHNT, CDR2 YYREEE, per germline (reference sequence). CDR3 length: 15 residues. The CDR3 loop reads CASSSPGQGTSPLHF. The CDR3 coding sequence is TGTGCCAGCAGCTCTCCGGGACAGGGGACCTCACCCCTCCACTTT.

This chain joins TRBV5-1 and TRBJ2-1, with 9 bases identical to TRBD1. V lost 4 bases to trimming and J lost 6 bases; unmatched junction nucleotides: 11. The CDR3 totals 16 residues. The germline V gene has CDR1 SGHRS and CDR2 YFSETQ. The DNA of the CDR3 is TGCGCCAGCAGCCACCAGCCGGGACAGGGCGTCAATGAGCAGTTCTTC. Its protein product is CASSHQPGQGVNEQFF.

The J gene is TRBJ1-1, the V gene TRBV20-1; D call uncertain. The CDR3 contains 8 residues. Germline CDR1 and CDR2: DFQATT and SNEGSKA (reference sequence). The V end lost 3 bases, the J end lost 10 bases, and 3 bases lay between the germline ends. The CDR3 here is CSASPAFF. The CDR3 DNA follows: TGCAGTGCTAGTCCAGCTTTCTTT.

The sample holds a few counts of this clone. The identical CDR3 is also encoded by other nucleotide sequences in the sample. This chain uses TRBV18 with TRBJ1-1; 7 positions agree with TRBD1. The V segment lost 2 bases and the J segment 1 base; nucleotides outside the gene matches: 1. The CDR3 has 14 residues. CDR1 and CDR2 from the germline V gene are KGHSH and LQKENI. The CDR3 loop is CASSPGQENTEAFF. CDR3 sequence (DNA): TGTGCCAGCTCACCAGGACAGGAGAACACTGAAGCTTTCTTT.

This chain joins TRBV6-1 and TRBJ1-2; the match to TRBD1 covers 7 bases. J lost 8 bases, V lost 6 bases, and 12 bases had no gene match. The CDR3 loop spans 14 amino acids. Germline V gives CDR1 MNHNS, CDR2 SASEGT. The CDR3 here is CASSGTRDRWGYTF. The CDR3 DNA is TGTGCCAGCAGCGGTACCCGGGACAGATGGGGCTACACCTTC.

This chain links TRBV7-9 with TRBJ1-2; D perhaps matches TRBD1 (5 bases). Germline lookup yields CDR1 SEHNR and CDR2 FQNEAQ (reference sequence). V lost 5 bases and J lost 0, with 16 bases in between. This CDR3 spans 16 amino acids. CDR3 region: CASSPAGRTPNYGYTF. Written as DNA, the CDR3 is TGTGCCAGCAGCCCCGCGGGGCGGACGCCTAACTATGGCTACACCTTC. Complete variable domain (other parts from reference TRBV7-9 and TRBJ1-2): DTGVSQNPRHKITKRGQNVTFRCDPISEHNRLYWYRQTLGQGPEFLTYFQNEAQLEKSRLLSDRFSAERPKGSFSTLEIQRTEQGDSAMYLCASSPAGRTPNYGYTFGSGTRLTVV.

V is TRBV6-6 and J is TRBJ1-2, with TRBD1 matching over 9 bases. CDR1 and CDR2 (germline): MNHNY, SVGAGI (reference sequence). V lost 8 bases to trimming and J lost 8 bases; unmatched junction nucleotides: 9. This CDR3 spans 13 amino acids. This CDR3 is CASVGTGHIGYTF. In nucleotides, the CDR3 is TGTGCCAGCGTTGGGACAGGGCACATCGGCTACACCTTC.

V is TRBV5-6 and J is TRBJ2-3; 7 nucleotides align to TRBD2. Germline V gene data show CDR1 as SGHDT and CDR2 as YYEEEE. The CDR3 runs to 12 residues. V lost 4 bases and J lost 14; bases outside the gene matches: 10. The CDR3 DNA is TGTGCCAGCAGCCCGGGGACTATCCGCAGGTATTTT. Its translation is CASSPGTIRRYF.